This entry features one T cell receptor (beta chain) sequence. The target antigen is unknown. V dropped 6 bases and J dropped 5; count of bases not matched to a gene: 12. Germline CDR1 is DFQATT and CDR2 is SNEGSKA (reference sequence). The CDR3 is 16 amino acids. The sorted Tregs were CD4+CD25+CD127-/low cells. The study's findings and limits: The TCR gene usage of tumor memory CD4+ T cells clustered together with blood and lymph node memory CD4+ cells and with lymph node naive CD4+ cells. Tumor Tregs overlapped most with tumor, then blood, naive CD4+ cells.

TCRdb itself ran the 5' RACE reads through MiXCR, one entry per CDR3 protein. This sample has about 10,000 distinct CDR3 sequences; approximately 25% occur once, and the top ten carry about 3.4%. Sequencing was done on a sample of Tregs sorted from blood. The chain links TRBV20-1 to TRBJ2-1; the match to TRBD2 covers 11 bases. This clonotype was obtained from a female donor with breast cancer. This CDR3 is CSALGIGLAGNNEQFF. For the CDR3, the DNA is TGCAGTGCACTAGGTATCGGACTAGCGGGTAACAATGAGCAGTTCTTC.